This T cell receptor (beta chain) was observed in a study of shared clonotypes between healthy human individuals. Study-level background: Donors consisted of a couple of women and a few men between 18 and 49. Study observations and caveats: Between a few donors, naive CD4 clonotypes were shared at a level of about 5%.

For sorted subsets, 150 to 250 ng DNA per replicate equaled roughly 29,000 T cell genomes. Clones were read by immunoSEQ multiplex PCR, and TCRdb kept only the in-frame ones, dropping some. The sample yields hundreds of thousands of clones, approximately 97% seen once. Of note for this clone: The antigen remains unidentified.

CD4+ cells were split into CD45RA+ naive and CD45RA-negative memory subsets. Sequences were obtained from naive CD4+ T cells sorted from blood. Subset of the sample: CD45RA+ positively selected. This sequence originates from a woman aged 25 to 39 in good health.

CDR3 sequence: CSVEVWRSTDTQYF. DNA for the CDR3: TGCAGCGTTGAAGTTTGGCGGAGCACAGATACGCAGTATTTT. V usage is TRBV29-1 and J usage is TRBJ2-3; D is unresolved. Germline CDR1 reads SQVTM; CDR2 reads ANQGSEA. The V and J ends lost 1 base and 0 bases respectively, with 8 bases between them. This CDR3 is built from 14 residues.